Listed below are T cell receptor beta chains from one sample, sequenced in a study of blood T cell repertoires in COVID-19. Method: immunoSEQ multiplex PCR; TCRdb's copy keeps in-frame clones and lacks some. The sample yields about 270,000 clones, roughly 90% seen once. The sequencing sample was made of peripheral blood. The receptors stem from a man in his fifties or sixties with acute or convalescent COVID-19. The CDR3 runs from the conserved cysteine through the conserved F or W. Each record gives: D gene, V gene, clone size, J gene, CDR3 protein, CDR3 DNA. The D gene is left open where the match is weak. Rows may omit the clone size; those that give it use once, few, many or a size class.

TRBD2	TRBV9	-	TRBJ2-6	CASSVGAGGYSSGANVLTF	TGTGCCAGCAGCGTAGGCGCGGGGGGTTACAGCTCTGGGGCCAACGTCCTGACTTTC
-	TRBV10-2	-	TRBJ1-1	CASIRRGNTEAFF	TGCGCCAGCATACGCAGGGGGAACACTGAAGCTTTCTTT
TRBD1	TRBV9	-	TRBJ2-6	CASSVLPGTGLSGANVLTF	TGTGCCAGCAGCGTGCTACCCGGGACAGGGCTCTCTGGGGCCAACGTCCTGACTTTC
TRBD1	TRBV5-1	-	TRBJ2-7	CASSARGQIATTYEQYF	TGCGCCAGCAGCGCTAGGGGACAGATAGCCACTACCTACGAGCAGTACTTC
-	TRBV20-1	many	TRBJ2-7	CSARSGHEQYF	TGCAGTGCTAGATCTGGGCACGAGCAGTACTTC
-	TRBV9	few	TRBJ1-5	CASSVQGYQPQHF	TGTGCCAGCAGCGTCCAGGGTTATCAGCCCCAGCATTTT
-	TRBV5-8	-	TRBJ1-1	CASSWPGVNTEAFF	TGTGCCAGCAGCTGGCCAGGGGTGAACACTGAAGCTTTCTTT
TRBD1	TRBV6-4	-	TRBJ1-6	CASSPTGWNSPLHF	TGTGCCAGCAGTCCGACAGGGTGGAATTCACCCCTCCACTTT
TRBD2	TRBV6-2/TRBV6-3	-	TRBJ2-5	CASSQILAGSRETQYF	TGTGCCAGCAGTCAAATACTAGCGGGGAGTCGAGAGACCCAGTACTTC
-	TRBV7-9	-	TRBJ2-3	CASRPGTDTQYF	TGTGCCAGCAGACCGGGCACAGATACGCAGTATTTT
-	TRBV3-1/TRBV3-2	-	TRBJ1-2	CASSQGTANYGYTF	TGTGCCAGCAGCCAAGGGACAGCTAACTATGGCTACACCTTC
-	TRBV5-1	-	TRBJ2-3	CASSLLGGVDTQYF	TGCGCCAGCAGCTTGTTAGGGGGGGTGGATACGCAGTATTTT
-	TRBV10-3	-	TRBJ1-5	CAISESQYSNQPQHF	TGTGCCATCAGTGAGTCGCAGTATAGCAATCAGCCCCAGCATTTT
TRBD2	TRBV10-1	-	TRBJ2-3	CASSEGRTSGGEDTQYF	TGCGCCAGCAGTGAAGGTCGGACTAGCGGGGGAGAAGATACGCAGTATTTT
-	TRBV6-5	-	TRBJ2-1	CASSYRQGPYNEQFF	TGTGCCAGCAGTTACCGGCAGGGTCCCTACAATGAGCAGTTCTTC
TRBD1	TRBV7-3	-	TRBJ2-7	CASSLAPGQNHEQYF	TGTGCCAGCAGCTTAGCACCGGGACAGAACCACGAGCAGTACTTC
TRBD1	TRBV5-1	-	TRBJ1-5	CASSRGTGLNQPQHF	TGCGCCAGCAGCAGGGGGACAGGCCTCAATCAGCCCCAGCATTTT
TRBD1	TRBV6-5	-	TRBJ1-2	CASSDRTGKNGYTF	TGTGCCAGCAGCGACCGGACAGGGAAGAATGGCTACACCTTC
-	TRBV5-1	-	TRBJ1-2	CASGSGGAGNYGYTF	TGCGCCAGCGGGAGTGGGGGCGCCGGGAACTATGGCTACACCTTC
-	TRBV6-5	-	TRBJ1-2	CASIIHNTGYGYTF	TGTGCCAGCATTATCCATAATACGGGCTATGGCTACACCTTC
-	TRBV5-4	many	TRBJ2-7	CASSLDSSLGDEQYF	TGTGCCAGCAGCTTGGACAGCTCCTTAGGTGACGAGCAGTACTTC
-	TRBV30	-	TRBJ2-3	CAWSPLGGAGDTQYF	TGTGCCTGGAGTCCCCTTGGGGGGGCGGGGGATACGCAGTATTTT
-	TRBV19	-	TRBJ1-6	CASSIETETSPLHF	TGTGCCAGTAGTATTGAGACAGAGACTTCACCCCTCCACTTT
-	TRBV27	-	TRBJ1-6	CASSARQVQNSPLHF	TGTGCCAGCAGCGCACGACAGGTACAAAATTCACCCCTCCACTTT
-	TRBV6-5	-	TRBJ2-3	CASGAMSSTDTQYF	TGTGCCAGCGGGGCGATGTCTAGCACAGATACGCAGTATTTT
TRBD1	TRBV4-1	-	TRBJ2-7	CASSQWTGQGQLSSNEQYF	TGCGCCAGCAGCCAATGGACGGGACAGGGCCAGTTGAGTAGCAACGAGCAGTACTTC
TRBD1	TRBV2	-	TRBJ2-5	CASRWEQGETQYF	TGTGCCAGCAGGTGGGAACAGGGGGAGACCCAGTACTTC
-	TRBV24-1	-	TRBJ1-2	CATSDPGYGYTF	TGTGCCACCAGTGACCCAGGGTATGGCTACACCTTC
TRBD2	TRBV5-4	-	TRBJ2-5	CASHGRVGGSQETQYF	TGTGCCAGCCACGGTCGGGTGGGGGGGTCCCAAGAGACCCAGTACTTC
TRBD1	TRBV29-1	-	TRBJ2-1	CSVEGRGFGEQFF	TGCAGCGTTGAAGGCAGGGGGTTCGGTGAGCAGTTCTTC
-	TRBV29-1	-	TRBJ1-2	CSVRAGTSPISNYGYTF	TGCAGCGTTCGAGCCGGGACAAGCCCCATCTCTAACTATGGCTACACCTTC
TRBD2	TRBV6-6	once	TRBJ2-2	CASKASGGPPGELFF	TGTGCCAGCAAGGCTAGCGGGGGGCCACCCGGGGAGCTGTTTTTT
TRBD1	TRBV30	once	TRBJ1-6	CAWSWDSGETLHF	TGTGCCTGGAGTTGGGACAGCGGTGAGACCCTCCACTTT
-	TRBV19	-	TRBJ1-6	CASSIDLAGLRSPLHF	TGTGCCAGTAGTATAGATCTTGCAGGGTTGAGATCACCCCTCCACTTT
-	TRBV11-2	-	TRBJ2-3	CASSLGGLAVLGDTQYF	TGTGCCAGCAGCTTGGGGGGGCTAGCGGTCCTGGGAGATACGCAGTATTTT
-	TRBV20-1	-	TRBJ1-4	CSASRSNEKLFF	TGCAGTGCTAGTCGGTCGAATGAAAAACTGTTTTTT
-	TRBV12-3/TRBV12-4	-	TRBJ1-1	CASSFVETEAFF	TGTGCCAGCAGTTTTGTGGAGACTGAAGCTTTCTTT
-	TRBV30	-	TRBJ2-7	CAWSARSRDEQYF	TGTGCCTGGAGTGCCCGTTCTCGGGACGAGCAGTACTTC
TRBD1	TRBV19	few	TRBJ1-4	CASSMVWTGEEKLFF	TGTGCCAGTAGTATGGTTTGGACAGGGGAGGAAAAACTGTTTTTT
TRBD1	TRBV5-4	-	TRBJ1-3	CAVISQGENVNTIYF	TGTGCCGTAATCTCTCAGGGGGAAAACGTCAACACCATATATTTT
TRBD2	TRBV27	-	TRBJ2-7	CASSPGLAIYEQYF	TGTGCCAGCAGTCCGGGACTAGCGATCTACGAGCAGTACTTC
-	TRBV5-4	-	TRBJ1-3	CASSPELAGAYSGNTIYF	TGTGCCAGCAGCCCTGAGTTGGCAGGGGCGTACTCTGGAAACACCATATATTTT
-	TRBV14	-	TRBJ1-3	CASSLGLSWGAIYF	TGTGCCAGCAGCCTCGGACTGTCCTGGGGGGCCATATATTTT